The entry below describes one T cell receptor beta chain. The antigen remains unidentified. This entry comes from a study of vaccination and CD4 T cells after COVID-19. Study at large: Convalescent cases consisted of six males and four females, of whom two were Hispanic. General study results and limits: The authors identified 304 of 307 vaccine-specific clones in convalescent patients as spike mono-reactive.

CDR3 length: 14 amino acids. The V end was cut by 0 bases, the J end by 1 base, with 7 bases between. CDR1 and CDR2 (germline): DFQATT, SNEGSKA (reference sequence). The treatment was: approximately nine-day PBMC culture with coronavirus spike peptide pools or control peptides (ViraFEST assay). ViraFEST expanded antigen-specific T cells with peptide pools, then sequenced TCRs. The Oncomine TCR Beta short-read assay generated sequence data from the DNA of cultured CD4+ T cells. MiXCR was run by TCRdb on the PCR reads, yielding one entry per CDR3 protein. The sample holds about 12,000 distinct CDR3 sequences, around two thirds seen once.

Input material: CD4+ T cells from blood, cultured in vitro. The chain recombines TRBV20-1 with TRBJ2-1; a weak D match, TRBD2 (5 bases). The sequence was obtained from a human donor who had recovered from COVID-19. The CDR3 coding sequence is TGCAGTGCTAGAGATCGGGGATCCTACAATGAGCAGTTCTTC. It encodes CSARDRGSYNEQFF.